This TCR beta chain was documented in a study of CD8 T cells in Susac syndrome. The RNA, roughly 0.45 to 1 ug, was put through reverse transcription using random hexamers. TCRdb re-analysed the immunoSEQ multiplex PCR reads in MiXCR, keeping a single row per CDR3 protein. This table has about 400,000 distinct CDR3 sequences, 85% appearing once. Study results and caveats: The authors acknowledged that the study's TCR sequencing and HLA analysis involved relatively few individuals.

A note on this clonotype: Its antigen remains unknown. One end of the junction fails to match germline, which may point to a read error.

TEMRA cells were FACS-enriched, unlike CD8+ and CD4+ T cells, which were negatively isolated. The length of the CDR3 is 16 residues. The germline V gene has CDR1 LNHDA and CDR2 SQIVND (reference sequence). This sequence was found in a human donor with multiple sclerosis. The J gene is TRBJ2-1, the V gene TRBV19; 7 bases map to TRBD1. The specimen was CD8+ T cells from PBMCs. In nucleotides, the CDR3 is TGTGCCAGTAGTTTAGAGACAGGGAGCTCCTACAATGAGCAGTTCTTC. Its translation: CASSLETGSSYNEQFF.